These 11 T cell receptor beta chains were all obtained from the same sample, sequenced in a study of identical twins. A single record per CDR3 protein comes from TCRdb applying MiXCR to the 5' RACE reads. This sample carries 400,000 to 550,000 distinct CDR3 sequences, around 20% of them seen once, and the ten largest clones take roughly 0.9%. The data were also submitted as part of a second study, on T cells expressing NK-cell markers.

Sequenced input: CD4+ T cells sorted from blood. These receptors all come from a young woman in good health.

The chain joins TRBV4-2 to TRBJ2-1, with D possibly being TRBD1 (5 bases). Germline loops: CDR1 LGHNA, CDR2 YNFKEQ. V lost 0 bases and J 0 bases, leaving 12 bases between the germline ends. CDR3 length: 17 residues. CDR3 coding DNA: TGTGCCAGCAGCCAAGATGGGGCTAGAAGCTCCTACAATGAGCAGTTCTTC. Its translation: CASSQDGARSSYNEQFF.

The rearrangement uses TRBV5-5 and TRBJ1-2; D is perhaps TRBD1 (5 bases). The germline V gene encodes CDR1 SGHKS and CDR2 YYEKEE (reference sequence). V lost 4 bases and J 6 bases, leaving 19 bases between the germline ends. The CDR3 contains 15 residues. CDR3 sequence: CASSLWDSKPHGYTF. The CDR3 DNA follows: TGTGCCAGCAGCCTTTGGGACTCCAAACCCCATGGCTACACCTTC.

This clonotype was recorded a few times. The rearrangement joins TRBV11-2 to TRBJ2-5; 8 nucleotides match TRBD1. Germline values: CDR1 SGHAT, CDR2 FQNNGV. The CDR3 spans 17 residues. The V gene end was trimmed by 1 base and the J gene end by 2 bases; junction bases not matched to a gene: 9. The CDR3 loop reads CASSLARVGTGQETQYF. The CDR3 DNA reads as TGTGCCAGCAGCTTAGCCCGGGTGGGGACAGGTCAAGAGACCCAGTACTTC. The full variable domain, in which reference TRBV11-2 and TRBJ2-5 provide the parts outside the CDR3, is EAGVAQSPRYKIIEKRQSVAFWCNPISGHATLYWYQQILGQGPKLLIQFQNNGVVDDSQLPKDRFSAERLKGVDSTLKIQPAKLEDSAVYLCASSLARVGTGQETQYFGPGTRLLVL.

This clonotype was found a few times. The CDR3 reads CSHTSGGYEQYF. For the CDR3, the DNA is TGCAGTCACACTAGCGGGGGCTACGAGCAGTACTTC. The chain uses TRBV20-1 and TRBJ2-7; 11 positions agree with TRBD2. CDR3 length: 12 residues. Germline V lookup: CDR1 DFQATT, CDR2 SNEGSKA (reference sequence). With 8 bases clipped from V and 3 bases from J, the junction kept 3 bases outside the gene matches.

V usage is TRBV6-2 or TRBV6-3 and J usage is TRBJ2-7, with 8 bases identical to TRBD1. With 7 bases clipped from V and 9 bases from J, the junction kept 8 bases outside the gene matches. The CDR3 length is 12 residues. Germline assignment: CDR1 MNHEY and CDR2 SVGEGT. CDR3 in amino acids: CASKRTGHWQYF. CDR3 DNA sequence: TGTGCCAGCAAACGGACAGGGCATTGGCAGTACTTC.

This clonotype was found a few times. The chain employs TRBV20-1 and TRBJ2-4, with 8 positions matching TRBD1. CDR3 length: 13 amino acids. V shed 3 bases and J 6 bases; nucleotides not matched to a gene: 4. The germline gives CDR1 DFQATT, CDR2 SNEGSKA (reference sequence). The CDR3 sequence is CSASAGGRNIQYF. As DNA, the CDR3 is TGCAGTGCTAGTGCAGGGGGCCGAAACATTCAGTACTTC.

This clonotype has at least ten counts. The chain combines TRBV20-1 with TRBJ1-1; 7 bases align to TRBD1. Trimming took 5 bases from V and 3 from J; bases not matched to a gene: 6. CDR1 and CDR2 from the germline V gene are DFQATT and SNEGSKA (reference sequence). The CDR3 totals 13 residues. DNA for the CDR3: TGCAGTGCTCTGGTGGGACAGCACACTGAAGCTTTCTTT. Protein product: CSALVGQHTEAFF.

There are many counts of this clonotype. The chain couples TRBV12-3 or TRBV12-4 to TRBJ2-5; 10 nucleotides match TRBD2. CDR3 length equals 14 residues. The V and J ends lost 6 bases and 3 bases, in that order; junction bases with no gene match: 4. This CDR3 reads CASRQRGGEETQYF. CDR3 sequence (DNA): TGTGCCAGCAGGCAGCGGGGGGGTGAAGAGACCCAGTACTTC.

There are a few counts of this clonotype. This chain connects TRBV12-3 or TRBV12-4 to TRBJ1-5; D gene uncertain. The length of the CDR3 is 15 residues. The germline V and J ends were trimmed by 4 bases and 4 bases, with 14 bases remaining between them. The CDR3 nucleotides are TGTGCCAGCAGTTCTCTTCGGAGGGAAAATCAGCCCCAGCATTTT. Residues: CASSSLRRENQPQHF.

This clonotype was counted many times. The chain uses TRBV12-3 or TRBV12-4 and TRBJ1-2, with D unclear. V was shortened by 3 bases and J by 8 bases, with 10 bases between the two germline ends. The CDR3 totals 12 residues. The DNA of the CDR3 is TGTGCCAGCAGTTTGGTGGAAGCGGGCTACACCTTC. The encoded protein is CASSLVEAGYTF.

V is TRBV10-3 and J is TRBJ2-7; 7 positions match TRBD2. Germline assignment: CDR1 ENHRY and CDR2 SYGVKD. The CDR3 sequence is 15 residues long. V trimming: 6 bases; J trimming: 3 bases; junction bases outside the gene matches: 11. CDR3 coding DNA: TGTGCCATCAGGGAGACTAGCTCGCGTAGCTACGAGCAGTACTTC. Residues: CAIRETSSRSYEQYF.